The sequence of this TCR beta chain was determined in a study of patients and donors after allogeneic stem cell transplantation. Each CDR3 protein is one row after TCRdb ran MiXCR on the RT-PCR reads. This sample yields 200,000 to 250,000 distinct CDR3 sequences, of which about 38% are seen a single time; approximately 10% belongs to the top ten. Looked up from germline, CDR1 is SGHRS and CDR2 is YFSETQ. Trimming pared 0 bases from V and 8 bases from J, leaving 14 bases between. The CDR3 sequence is 15 residues long. The chain recombines TRBV5-1 with TRBJ2-2; a weak D match, TRBD2 (6 bases). Input material: blood, either unsorted or a sorted T cell fraction (not recorded which). The receptor's source is a human donor who was either an allogeneic HSCT recipient or a stem cell or donor lymphocyte infusion donor (not recorded which). It is not recorded whose cells these are; they may come from a transplant donor. CDR3 sequence: CASSLELALTGELFF. The CDR3 DNA sequence: TGCGCCAGCAGCTTGGAGCTAGCGTTGACGGGGGAGCTGTTTTTT.